These 17 T cell receptor beta chains share one sample of origin, sequenced in a study of blood T cell repertoires in COVID-19. Measured with immunoSEQ multiplex PCR; TCRdb has only the in-frame clones, and not every one. The sample consists of a few hundred thousand clones, about nine tenths of them appearing once. Material: peripheral blood. The receptors originated from a woman aged 55-69 years with acute or convalescent COVID-19.

The chain joins TRBV12-5 to TRBJ2-1, with 9 positions matching TRBD2. CDR1 and CDR2 from the germline V gene are LGHNT and FRNRAP. With V trimmed by 6 bases and J by 6 bases, 6 bases remained unmatched. The CDR3 runs to 14 residues. Here the CDR3 reads CASGRGLATNEQFF. The CDR3 DNA reads TGTGCTAGTGGCCGGGGACTAGCAACCAATGAGCAGTTCTTC.

The rearrangement joins TRBV5-8 to TRBJ1-2; no clear D gene. Germline CDR1 and CDR2: SGHTS and YDEGEE. CDR3 length: 15 amino acids. V was cut by 0 bases and J by 0 bases, with 9 bases left in between. CDR3 residues: CASSLGASANYGYTF. For the CDR3, the DNA is TGTGCCAGCAGCTTGGGGGCCTCAGCTAACTATGGCTACACCTTC. Using reference TRBV5-8 and TRBJ1-2 for the parts outside the CDR3, the full variable domain is EAGVTQSPTHLIKTRGQQATLRCSPISGHTSVYWYQQALGLGLQFLLWYDEGEERNRGNFPPRFSGRQFPNYSSELNVNALELEDSALYLCASSLGASANYGYTFGSGTRLTVV.

The CDR3 DNA reads TGTGCCAGCAGTGAACTCGGGGGGTGGAACACTGAAGCTTTCTTT. It is translated as CASSELGGWNTEAFF. The rearrangement joins TRBV6-1 to TRBJ1-1; D perhaps matches TRBD1 (5 bases). Trimming left V 2 bases short and J 1 base short, with 11 bases between. CDR1 and CDR2 from the germline V gene are MNHNS and SASEGT. The CDR3 covers 15 residues.

This clone was seen just once. CDR3 region: CASSQVAREVPDTQYF. The CDR3 DNA is TGTGCCAGCAGCCAAGTAGCCAGGGAGGTACCCGATACGCAGTATTTT. V is TRBV4-2 and J is TRBJ2-3, with a tentative D call TRBD2 (6 bases). This CDR3 has 16 amino acids. Trimming pared 1 base from V and 6 bases from J, leaving 17 bases between. Germline V gives CDR1 LGHNA, CDR2 YNFKEQ.

The rearrangement joins TRBV28 to TRBJ1-6; D is uncertain. Germline V lookup: CDR1 MDHEN, CDR2 SYDVKM. This CDR3 spans 12 amino acids. V was trimmed by 3 bases and J by 10 bases, leaving 7 bases between them. The CDR3 reads CASSLPGSPLHF. CDR3 DNA sequence: TGTGCCAGCAGTTTGCCAGGCTCACCCCTCCACTTT.

This chain uses TRBV7-3 with TRBJ2-7; 7 bases align to TRBD1. Germline lookup yields CDR1 SGHTA and CDR2 FQGTGA. CDR3 size: 14 residues. J was trimmed by 7 bases and V by 0 bases; bases with no gene match: 6. CDR3: CASSLTRDREEQYF. The DNA of the CDR3 is TGTGCCAGCAGCTTAACTCGGGACAGAGAAGAGCAGTACTTC.

The chain carries TRBV27 and TRBJ2-7; 11 positions agree with TRBD1. The CDR3 totals 15 residues. The V gene end was trimmed by 4 bases and the J gene end by 5 bases; junction bases not matched to a gene: 7. CDR1 is MNHEY, CDR2 SMNVEV, per germline (reference sequence). The CDR3 DNA sequence: TGTGCCAGCAGTTCGGGACAGGGGGTATGGAACGAGCAGTACTTC. Residues: CASSSGQGVWNEQYF.

V usage is TRBV19 and J usage is TRBJ2-1, with TRBD1 as a possible D gene (6 bases). V was trimmed by 4 bases and J by 7 bases, leaving 20 bases between them. This CDR3 has 16 amino acids. Per the germline V gene, CDR1 is LNHDA and CDR2 is SQIVND (reference sequence). The CDR3 nucleotides are TGTGCCAGTAGTACCGTCGCACAGGGAATGAGGAATGAGCAGTTCTTC. Translated, it gives CASSTVAQGMRNEQFF.

The CDR3: CASSFLAGDTGELFF. CDR3 DNA sequence: TGTGCCAGCAGCTTCCTAGCGGGAGACACCGGGGAGCTGTTTTTT. V is TRBV5-6 and J is TRBJ2-2; 10 bases are shared with TRBD2. The CDR3 contains 15 residues. Trimming took 2 bases from V and 3 from J; bases not matched to a gene: 1. The germline V gene encodes CDR1 SGHDT and CDR2 YYEEEE.

The V call is TRBV7-3, the J call TRBJ2-7; D not certain. Per the germline V gene, CDR1 is SGHTA and CDR2 is FQGTGA. Between the trimmed V and J ends, which lost 2 bases and 2 bases, there was a span of 13 bases. The CDR3 is 15 residues long. The CDR3 here is CASSLQATDPYEQYF. The CDR3 DNA sequence: TGTGCCAGCAGCTTACAGGCTACAGATCCCTACGAGCAGTACTTC.

This clone appeared a few times. The CDR3 sequence: CASSSRLPGGPGELFF. The CDR3 DNA reads as TGTGCCAGCAGTTCGAGGCTCCCAGGGGGCCCCGGGGAGCTGTTTTTT. The chain employs TRBV6-2 or TRBV6-3 and TRBJ2-2; 8 bases map to TRBD1. The J segment lost 6 bases and the V segment lost 4 bases, leaving 10 bases of the junction unmatched. CDR3 size: 16 residues. Per germline, CDR1 MNHEY and CDR2 SVGEGT.

This chain joins TRBV28 and TRBJ1-2, with D perhaps TRBD1 (5 bases). Trimming shortened V by 2 bases and J by 8 bases, and 15 bases separated the two germline ends. CDR1 and CDR2 (germline): MDHEN, SYDVKM. The CDR3 is 14 amino acids. The CDR3 coding sequence is TGTGCCAGCAGTTTACGTACGGGGGGAAAGGGCTACACCTTC. This codes for CASSLRTGGKGYTF.

The V call is TRBV19, the J call TRBJ1-5, with 7 bases that match TRBD1. The CDR3 spans 16 residues. With 5 bases clipped from V and 2 bases from J, the junction kept 9 bases outside the gene matches. Germline loops: CDR1 LNHDA, CDR2 SQIVND (reference sequence). CDR3 loop: CASSQLRGQRNQPQHF. DNA for the CDR3: TGTGCCAGTAGTCAATTGAGGGGGCAGCGCAATCAGCCCCAGCATTTT.

The genes are TRBV2 and TRBJ1-5; D perhaps matches TRBD1 (5 bases). Germline V gene sequence: CDR1 SNHLY, CDR2 FYNNEI. V gave up 8 bases and J gave up 0 bases, with 11 bases separating them. The CDR3 spans 14 residues. CDR3 DNA: TGTGCCAGCGAACGACAGAATAGCAATCAGCCCCAGCATTTT. Translated, it gives CASERQNSNQPQHF.

The rearrangement uses TRBV2 and TRBJ1-3, with a tentative D call TRBD1 (6 bases). Germline V gives CDR1 SNHLY, CDR2 FYNNEI. V was shortened by 5 bases and J by 3 bases, with 8 bases between the two germline ends. The CDR3 consists of 13 residues. The DNA of the CDR3 is TGTGCCAGCAGTCAGGGGAGTGGAAACACCATATATTTT. Translating it yields CASSQGSGNTIYF.

The rearrangement uses TRBV7-8 and TRBJ2-3; 7 nucleotides agree with TRBD1. V lost 5 bases and J lost 2; bases outside the gene matches: 7. The germline V gene encodes CDR1 SGHVS and CDR2 FQNEAQ. The CDR3 is 15 residues long. The chain's CDR3 is CASSTRQGNTDTQYF. CDR3 nucleotide sequence: TGTGCCAGCAGCACCAGACAGGGAAACACAGATACGCAGTATTTT.

The CDR3 DNA is TGTGCCAGCGGAAGGGGTTCCAATCAGCCCCAGCATTTT. It yields the protein CASGRGSNQPQHF. The gene calls are TRBV12-3 or TRBV12-4 and TRBJ1-5, with D possibly TRBD1 on 5 matching bases. V lost 8 bases, J lost 3 bases, and 11 bases lay in between. The CDR3 loop spans 13 amino acids.